This T cell receptor (beta chain) came from a study of cytomegalovirus exposure and HLA in healthy donors. Overall study: The Caucasian-associated ancestry cluster contained 81% of the roughly 370 genotyped donors.

Researchers ran the PCR with 60 Vbeta and 13 Jbeta primers. TCRdb keeps only in-frame clones here, not all; method: immunoSEQ multiplex PCR. This table holds roughly 150,000 clones, about 75% found once. Study outcomes and limitations: The likely explanation for a cluster of highly shared sequence variants was sequencing artifact. The classifier, whose performance was assessed in both the original and validation cohorts, reportedly diagnosed cytomegalovirus status with high specificity and sensitivity.

A note on this clone: Its antigen is still unknown. Other DNA sequences in this specimen translate into the identical CDR3.

V shed 2 bases and J shed 2 bases, with 7 bases lying between them. Germline CDR1 reads SGHNT; CDR2 reads YYREEE (reference sequence). This CDR3 is built from 13 residues. This rearrangement joins TRBV5-4 to TRBJ1-1, with D unclear. The sequence derives from a woman in her forties or fifties in good health and CMV-seropositive. The material sequenced was PBMCs. CDR3 protein: CASSFGGNTEAFF. CDR3 nucleotide sequence: TGTGCCAGCAGCTTCGGTGGTAACACTGAAGCTTTCTTT.